The 29 T cell receptor beta chains listed next were all sequenced from one sample in a study of T cell responses to AZD1222 COVID-19 vaccine. Here immunoSEQ multiplex PCR was the method, and the copy in TCRdb shows in-frame clones only, minus some. The sample yields about 140,000 clones, of which the top ten take up 2.2%. Specimen: peripheral blood. These receptors were collected from an adult in good health.

V gene TRBV7-8 combines with J gene TRBJ1-2; weak D call: TRBD1 (5 bases). The V end was cut by 6 bases, the J end by 7 bases, with 15 bases between. Germline loops: CDR1 SGHVS, CDR2 FQNEAQ. The CDR3 runs to 13 residues. CDR3 nucleotides: TGTGCCAGCAGTCCTACAGGTTTACGTGGCTACACCTTC. Amino acids: CASSPTGLRGYTF.

J is TRBJ2-6 and V is TRBV6-5, with D uncertain. V lost 3 bases and J lost 0, with 9 bases in between. CDR3 length: 16 residues. CDR1 and CDR2 from the germline V gene are MNHEY and SVGAGI. CDR3 sequence (DNA): TGTGCCAGCAGTTATGGGTCGGGCTCTGGGGCCAACGTCCTGACTTTC. Translation gives CASSYGSGSGANVLTF.

The chain recombines TRBV9 with TRBJ2-6; D remains unclear. The germline V and J ends were trimmed by 0 bases and 0 bases, with 4 bases remaining between them. The germline V gene encodes CDR1 SGDLS and CDR2 YYNGEE. This CDR3 has 15 residues. The CDR3 coding sequence is TGTGCCAGCAGCGTAGCGGCCTCTGGGGCCAACGTCCTGACTTTC. It specifies CASSVAASGANVLTF. The full variable domain, completed using reference TRBV9 and TRBJ2-6, is DSGVTQTPKHLITATGQRVTLRCSPRSGDLSVYWYQQSLDQGLQFLIQYYNGEERAKGNILERFSAQQFPDLHSELNLSSLELGDSALYFCASSVAASGANVLTFGAGSRLTVL.

This rearrangement joins TRBV15 to TRBJ1-4; D may be TRBD1 (5 bases). The V gene's germline CDR1 is LNHNV and CDR2 YYDKDF (reference sequence). The CDR3 is 13 residues long. The V and J ends lost 2 bases and 12 bases respectively, with 13 bases between them. The CDR3 DNA reads TGTGCCACCAGCAGAAACAGGTTTGGGGAACTGTTTTTT. Protein product: CATSRNRFGELFF.

The V call is TRBV20-1, the J call TRBJ2-1; 10 bases fit TRBD2. V gave up 3 bases and J gave up 3 bases; unmatched junction bases: 8. The length of the CDR3 is 16 residues. Germline CDR1 is DFQATT and CDR2 is SNEGSKA (reference sequence). The CDR3, as DNA: TGCAGTGCTAGTACCCTAGCGGGGGCCTACTACAATGAGCAGTTCTTC. Protein: CSASTLAGAYYNEQFF.

This chain uses TRBV10-3 with TRBJ2-3; 11 bases match TRBD2. CDR1 and CDR2 (germline): ENHRY, SYGVKD. The CDR3 consists of 16 residues. Trimming took 8 bases from V and 2 from J; bases not matched to a gene: 9. This CDR3 reads CAIGPIAGGNTDTQYF. As DNA, the CDR3 is TGTGCCATCGGACCGATAGCGGGGGGGAACACAGATACGCAGTATTTT.

This chain links TRBV7-9 with TRBJ2-3, with 13 bases identical to TRBD2. The CDR3 is 15 residues long. V shed 3 bases and J 5 bases; nucleotides not matched to a gene: 2. Germline CDR1 reads SEHNR; CDR2 reads FQNEAQ (reference sequence). The CDR3 sequence: CASSFWTSGGDTQYF. CDR3 DNA: TGTGCCAGCAGCTTCTGGACTAGCGGGGGAGATACGCAGTATTTT.

The chain links TRBV2 to TRBJ1-2, with 9 bases identical to TRBD1. CDR1 and CDR2 from the germline V gene are SNHLY and FYNNEI. Trimming at V came to 4 bases and at J to 8 bases, leaving 8 bases not matched to a gene. The CDR3 has 14 amino acids. The DNA of the CDR3 is TGTGCCAGCAGTGTCAAACAGGGGGCGGAGGGCTACACCTTC. This gives the protein CASSVKQGAEGYTF.

The chain joins TRBV5-4 to TRBJ2-3; TRBD2 aligns across 15 bases. V trimming: 4 bases; J trimming: 6 bases; junction bases outside the gene matches: 6. CDR3 length: 16 amino acids. Germline CDR1 is SGHNT and CDR2 is YYREEE (reference sequence). In nucleotides, the CDR3 is TGTGCCAGCAGCAAGGGACTAGCGGGGGGAGGTGATACGCAGTATTTT. Its protein is CASSKGLAGGGDTQYF.

Details on this clone: One end of the junction is discordant with germline, which a read error may explain. V and J are TRBV28 and TRBJ1-5; maybe TRBD1 (5 bases). CDR3 length: 17 residues. In germline, CDR1 is MDHEN, CDR2 SYDVKM. CDR3 DNA: TGTGCCAGCAGCTTATCCACCGGGGCCTATAGCAATCAGCCCCAGCATTTT. This gives the protein CASSLSTGAYSNQPQHF.

V and J are TRBV25-1 and TRBJ2-7; D is uncertain. The CDR3 has 12 amino acids. Germline CDR1 reads MGHDK; CDR2 reads SYGVNS. With 5 bases removed from V and 0 bases from J, the gap between germline ends came to 5 bases. The CDR3 protein is CASSLGSYEQYF. CDR3 DNA sequence: TGTGCCAGCAGTCTAGGCTCCTACGAGCAGTACTTC.

The gene calls are TRBV3-1 (or the pseudogene TRBV3-2) and TRBJ1-5; D is ambiguous. Between the trimmed V and J ends, which lost 0 bases and 9 bases, there was a span of 15 bases. The length of the CDR3 is 15 residues. CDR1 is LGHDT and CDR2 is YNNKEL in the germline V gene (reference sequence). The CDR3 loop reads CASSQDHSGSRPQHF. CDR3 nucleotides: TGTGCCAGCAGCCAAGATCACAGTGGATCGCGGCCCCAGCATTTT.

The CDR3 protein is CASRGQGDQPQHF. In DNA, the CDR3 is TGTGCCAGTAGGGGACAGGGTGACCAGCCCCAGCATTTT. The J gene is TRBJ1-5, the V gene TRBV19; 9 bases agree with TRBD1. V lost 6 bases, J lost 7 bases, and 4 bases stayed unmatched. Germline CDR1 LNHDA, CDR2 SQIVND (reference sequence). This CDR3 has 13 amino acids.

This sequence joins TRBV7-2 and TRBJ1-2; a weak D match, TRBD1 (6 bases). The CDR3 sequence is 14 residues long. The germline V gene encodes CDR1 SGHTA and CDR2 FQGNSA. V gave up 5 bases and J gave up 1 base, with 11 bases separating them. CDR3 loop: CASSPRDNNYGYTF. For the CDR3, the DNA is TGTGCCAGCAGCCCAAGGGACAATAACTATGGCTACACCTTC.

CDR3 residues: CASSYRGQRNQPQHF. The CDR3 coding sequence is TGTGCCAGCAGTTACCGTGGGCAGCGCAATCAGCCCCAGCATTTT. The V and J genes are TRBV6-2 or TRBV6-3 and TRBJ1-5; D is undetermined. Trimming removed 2 bases at V and 2 bases at J, with 10 bases between. The germline V gene encodes CDR1 MNHEY and CDR2 SVGEGT. The CDR3 spans 15 residues.

The V and J genes are TRBV5-6 and TRBJ2-7; 8 bases are a match to TRBD1. Germline V gene sequence: CDR1 SGHDT, CDR2 YYEEEE. The J segment lost 0 bases and the V segment lost 3 bases, leaving 5 bases of the junction unmatched. This CDR3 has 15 amino acids. Here the CDR3 reads CASSYLDRDSYEQYF. Written as DNA, the CDR3 is TGTGCCAGCAGCTACTTGGACAGGGACTCCTACGAGCAGTACTTC.

V usage is TRBV6-6 and J usage is TRBJ1-1; 9 nucleotides agree with TRBD1. The ends lost 5 bases at V and 1 base at J; junction bases unmatched: 5. This CDR3 spans 15 amino acids. Germline CDR1 and CDR2: MNHNY and SVGAGI (reference sequence). The CDR3 is CASSLQGAGNTEAFF. The CDR3 DNA reads TGTGCCAGCAGTCTACAGGGGGCAGGGAACACTGAAGCTTTCTTT.

This chain links TRBV5-1 with TRBJ1-2; D remains unclear. Trimming shortened V by 0 bases and J by 4 bases, and 7 bases separated the two germline ends. CDR3 length equals 13 residues. The germline V gene encodes CDR1 SGHRS and CDR2 YFSETQ. In DNA, the CDR3 is TGCGCCAGCAGCTTGGCCAGAGGCTATGGCTACACCTTC. It is translated as CASSLARGYGYTF.

This rearrangement joins TRBV27 to TRBJ1-1; tentatively, D is TRBD1 (5 bases). CDR3 length: 14 residues. Per the germline V gene, CDR1 is MNHEY and CDR2 is SMNVEV (reference sequence). The V end lost 2 bases, the J end lost 11 bases, and 18 bases lay between the germline ends. CDR3 residues: CASSLRGEFMSAFF. The DNA for the CDR3 is TGTGCCAGCAGTTTAAGGGGAGAGTTTATGAGTGCTTTCTTT.

V gene TRBV20-1 combines with J gene TRBJ1-5; D is possibly TRBD1 (5 bases). This CDR3 spans 12 amino acids. V gave up 6 bases and J gave up 4 bases, with 10 bases separating them. Germline CDR1 is DFQATT and CDR2 is SNEGSKA (reference sequence). CDR3 amino acids: CSASGGNQPQHF. The CDR3 DNA reads TGCAGTGCAAGTGGGGGAAATCAGCCCCAGCATTTT.

The gene calls are TRBV7-2 and TRBJ2-7; 11 bases map to TRBD1. With V trimmed by 5 bases and J by 9 bases, 15 bases remained unmatched. This CDR3 region has 16 residues. CDR1 is SGHTA and CDR2 is FQGNSA in the germline V gene. The CDR3 is CASSPGGPGQGVPQYF. The CDR3 DNA sequence: TGTGCCAGCAGCCCGGGTGGGCCGGGACAGGGGGTACCGCAGTACTTC.

The V and J genes are TRBV5-5 and TRBJ1-1, with D tentatively TRBD1 (6 bases). Trimming left V 2 bases short and J 3 bases short, with 11 bases between. The germline V gene has CDR1 SGHKS and CDR2 YYEKEE (reference sequence). The CDR3 runs 14 residues. This CDR3 reads CASSLQGGDTEAFF. Written as DNA, the CDR3 is TGTGCCAGCAGCTTACAGGGAGGGGACACTGAAGCTTTCTTT.

The CDR3 DNA is TGTGCCAGCAGCTCCGGTAGCGGAGTCAATGAGCAGTTCTTC. Amino acid sequence: CASSSGSGVNEQFF. The V call is TRBV7-6, the J call TRBJ2-1; perhaps TRBD2 as D (6 bases). The CDR3 totals 14 residues. The V gene's germline CDR1 is SGHVS and CDR2 FNYEAQ. Trimming took 4 bases from V and 6 from J, leaving 13 bases between them.

This chain uses TRBV10-3 with TRBJ2-6, with 7 bases fitting TRBD1. Germline CDR1 and CDR2: ENHRY and SYGVKD. V was pared by 6 bases and J by 0 bases, with 8 bases of the junction left unmatched. The CDR3 has 17 residues. The CDR3 bases are TGTGCCATCAGAGGGGCAGGGGACAGCTCTGGGGCCAACGTCCTGACTTTC. Its protein product is CAIRGAGDSSGANVLTF.

The rearrangement links TRBV19 to TRBJ1-6, with TRBD1 matching 7 bases. The V segment lost 7 bases and the J segment 0 bases; nucleotides outside the gene matches: 6. The germline CDR1 and CDR2 sequences are LNHDA and SQIVND (reference sequence). The CDR3 has 16 amino acids. The CDR3 sequence is CASNPGTDSYNSPLHF. The CDR3 DNA reads TGTGCCAGTAACCCGGGGACAGACTCCTATAATTCACCCCTCCACTTT.

V gene TRBV3-1 (or the pseudogene TRBV3-2) combines with J gene TRBJ1-4, with no clear D. V was pared by 1 base and J by 7 bases, with 10 bases between. The CDR3 sequence is 14 residues long. Germline values: CDR1 LGHDT, CDR2 YNNKEL (reference sequence). The CDR3 bases are TGTGCCAGCAGCCAAGCCCTCATGGGTGAAAAACTGTTTTTT. Protein: CASSQALMGEKLFF.

The chain links TRBV4-1 to TRBJ1-1; D ambiguous. Per germline, CDR1 MGHRA and CDR2 YSYEKL. V was pared by 4 bases and J by 1 base, with 16 bases between. There are 16 residues in the CDR3. CDR3 in DNA: TGCGCCAGCAGCCTAACGATCCCCCGAGGGAACACTGAAGCTTTCTTT. It is translated as CASSLTIPRGNTEAFF.

The chain uses TRBV6-5 and TRBJ1-2; TRBD1 is a possible D gene (6 bases). The CDR3 has 12 amino acids. Per germline, CDR1 MNHEY and CDR2 SVGAGI. V was shortened by 7 bases and J by 2 bases, with 8 bases between the two germline ends. The CDR3 DNA is TGTGCCAGCAAGGGACACAACTATGGCTACACCTTC. This translates into CASKGHNYGYTF.

The rearrangement uses TRBV6-2 or TRBV6-3 and TRBJ1-6, with 7 nucleotides matching TRBD1. CDR3 size: 18 residues. The V gene's germline CDR1 is MNHEY and CDR2 SVGEGT. Trimming removed 0 bases from V and 0 bases from J; junction bases left unmatched: 5. CDR3 protein: CASSYSDRDSSYNSPLHF. CDR3 coding DNA: TGTGCCAGCAGTTACTCTGACAGGGATAGCTCCTATAATTCACCCCTCCACTTT.